This T cell receptor (beta chain) appears in the sequencing data of a study of shared clonotypes between healthy human individuals. Study-level points and caveats: Among donors, the sharing of clonotypes was expected to be influenced by sequencing depth.

TCRdb's copy holds only in-frame clones and misses some; the assay was immunoSEQ multiplex PCR. The table has about 680,000 clones, about three quarters seen once. Germline V gene data show CDR1 as MDHEN and CDR2 as SYDVKM. Trimming stripped 2 bases from V and 1 base from J, with 14 bases between. This CDR3 contains 16 residues. Concerning this clone: Its antigen remains unknown.

This sequence joins TRBV28 and TRBJ1-1, with D unresolved. The receptor was isolated from a woman aged 25 to 39 in good health. Sequencing input: memory CD4+ T cells sorted from blood. This sample's subset: CD45RA-negative fraction. The chain's CDR3 is CASSLIGPHKNTEAFF. DNA for the CDR3: TGTGCCAGCAGTTTAATTGGACCGCACAAGAACACTGAAGCTTTCTTT. The full variable domain, in which reference TRBV28 and TRBJ1-1 provide the parts outside the CDR3, is DVKVTQSSRYLVKRTGEKVFLECVQDMDHENMFWYRQDPGLGLRLIYFSYDVKMKEKGDIPEGYSVSREKKERFSLILESASTNQTSMYLCASSLIGPHKNTEAFFGQGTRLTVV.